This TCR beta chain was sequenced in a study of control samples from healthy donors and cancer patients. Here immunoSEQ multiplex PCR was the method, and the copy in TCRdb shows in-frame clones only, minus some. The sample records some 70,000 clones, 83% being singletons. This CDR3 region has 13 residues. Trimming cost V 4 bases and J 5 bases, with 11 bases left between them. Germline CDR1 is GTSNPN and CDR2 is SVGIG (reference sequence). The sequencing sample was made of blood. The chain is built from TRBV30 and TRBJ1-4, with D hard to call. The origin of this receptor is a man between 60 and 75 years old in good health. The CDR3 bases are TGTGCCTGGACAACTGGGGTAAATGAAAAACTGTTTTTT. Translated, it gives CAWTTGVNEKLFF.